This T cell receptor (beta chain) was observed in a study of blood T cell repertoires in COVID-19. The V gene's germline CDR1 is MDHEN and CDR2 SYDVKM. Trimming removed 1 base from V and 2 bases from J; junction bases left unmatched: 11. The CDR3 extends over 18 amino acids. Assay: immunoSEQ multiplex PCR; the TCRdb copy retains only in-frame clones and omits some. The profile shows fewer than 350,000 clones, about 85% of them singletons. The clonotype was recovered from a woman aged 45 to 65 with active or convalescent COVID-19. Sequenced material: peripheral blood. V usage is TRBV28 and J usage is TRBJ2-7; 10 nucleotides agree with TRBD2. DNA of the CDR3: TGTGCCAGCAGTTTATTTGGCGGACTAGCGGTTTCAACCTACGAGCAGTACTTC. This codes for CASSLFGGLAVSTYEQYF.